This T cell receptor beta chain emerged from a study of early T cells in non-severe SARS-CoV-2 infection. Overall study findings and caveats: Comparison of clonotypes with VDJdb favored anti-spike CD8 responses while missing private and CD4 specificities.

cDNA molecules, individually, were tagged with unique molecular identifiers. MiXCR, run by TCRdb on the 5' RACE reads, gives a single entry per CDR3 protein. The sample shows approximately 83,000 distinct CDR3 sequences, more than 13% of them seen only once. This clonotype was seen at least ten times. As yet, its antigen is unknown. The sample comprised whole blood. The source is an adult who was a healthcare worker with PCR-confirmed SARS-CoV-2 infection or an uninfected control (not recorded which).

CDR3 sequence: CASSLVSGGRYNEQFF. The DNA of the CDR3 is TGTGCCAGCAGCTTAGTGTCGGGCGGGAGATACAATGAGCAGTTCTTC. This chain uses TRBV13 with TRBJ2-1; 7 nucleotides match TRBD2. The CDR3 extends over 16 amino acids. Per the germline V gene, CDR1 is PRHDT and CDR2 is FYEKMQ (reference sequence). V lost 1 base and J lost 4; bases outside the gene matches: 7.